These 24 T cell receptor beta chains originate from one sample sequenced in a study of HIV-infected patients and healthy controls. cDNA was made from around 0.5 ug RNA using alpha and beta constant primers. Separate chain-specific third strand synthesis with multiplexing indices produced the alpha and beta libraries. Each CDR3 protein gets one entry after TCRdb re-called the 5' RACE reads with MiXCR. There are about 5,700 distinct CDR3 sequences in the sample; 8.5% to 10% occur only once, and about 27% lies in the top ten. Roughly three months, about 14 weeks, into antiretroviral therapy, follow-up blood was collected. No cell fractionation was done, so the repertoire covers all unsorted peripheral blood T cells. The source material was blood, sampled during antiretroviral therapy. The receptors here all came from an adult with HIV infection.

This clonotype is medium-sized by share. This chain joins TRBV2 and TRBJ2-1; D is perhaps TRBD1 (5 bases). Trimming removed 6 bases at V and 10 bases at J, with 10 bases between. The V gene's germline CDR1 is SNHLY and CDR2 FYNNEI. The CDR3 is made up of 11 amino acids. CDR3 region: CASRNRLEQFF. The CDR3 DNA reads as TGTGCCAGCAGGAACAGGTTGGAGCAGTTCTTC. The full variable domain, its missing parts supplied by reference TRBV2 and TRBJ2-1, is EPEVTQTPSHQVTQMGQEVILRCVPISNHLYFYWYRQILGQKVEFLVSFYNNEISEKSEIFDDQFSVERPDGSNFTLKIRSTKLEDSAMYFCASRNRLEQFFGPGTRLTVL.

This clonotype is medium-sized in the sample. The chain links TRBV29-1 to TRBJ2-3; 9 bases map to TRBD2. CDR1 and CDR2 from the germline V gene are SQVTM and ANQGSEA. The CDR3 spans 14 residues. Trimming at V came to 5 bases and at J to 4 bases, leaving 7 bases not matched to a gene. CDR3 sequence: CSVRIAGAADTQYF. The CDR3 bases are TGCAGCGTTCGGATAGCGGGAGCGGCAGATACGCAGTATTTT.

This clonotype is judged medium-sized. CDR3 DNA: TGCGCCAGTAACTGGGGACAGCTAAACACTGAAGCTTTCTTT. It encodes CASNWGQLNTEAFF. The chain is built from TRBV5-1 and TRBJ1-1; 7 bases align to TRBD1. The V gene's germline CDR1 is SGHRS and CDR2 YFSETQ. The V and J ends lost 8 bases and 2 bases, in that order; junction bases with no gene match: 9. The length of the CDR3 is 14 residues.

Many counts were recorded for this clonotype. The V and J genes are TRBV18 and TRBJ1-1, with D maybe TRBD1 (6 bases). The CDR3 extends over 14 amino acids. V lost 2 bases and J 1 base, leaving 8 bases between the germline ends. Germline V lookup: CDR1 KGHSH, CDR2 LQKENI. This chain's CDR3 is CASSPLQGNTEAFF. In DNA form, the CDR3 reads TGTGCCAGCTCACCATTACAGGGGAACACTGAAGCTTTCTTT.

This clonotype was counted many times. The chain has TRBV5-4 and TRBJ2-5; TRBD2 is a possible D gene (6 bases). V was shortened by 4 bases and J by 4 bases, with 14 bases between the two germline ends. The CDR3 is 14 amino acids. Germline CDR1 SGHNT, CDR2 YYREEE (reference sequence). DNA of the CDR3: TGTGCCAGCAGCCTCCGGAGGGCCCGAGAGACCCAGTACTTC. It is translated as CASSLRRARETQYF.

This clonotype has just a few counts. V gene TRBV7-8 combines with J gene TRBJ2-7, with D perhaps matching TRBD1 or TRBD2 (5 bases each). Germline CDR1 SGHVS, CDR2 FQNEAQ. CDR3 length: 15 amino acids. Between the trimmed V and J ends, which lost 5 bases and 7 bases, there was a span of 21 bases. CDR3 residues: CASSLLSGRPGEQYF. CDR3 in DNA: TGTGCCAGCAGCCTTTTATCAGGGCGTCCGGGAGAGCAGTACTTC.

This clonotype was counted ten times or more. V usage is TRBV7-2 and J usage is TRBJ2-7; 7 nucleotides match TRBD1. Germline V gene data show CDR1 as SGHTA and CDR2 as FQGNSA. This CDR3 spans 15 amino acids. V gave up 4 bases and J gave up 2 bases; unmatched junction bases: 8. The DNA of the CDR3 is TGTGCCAGCAGCTCCCTCCCCGGGACAGCCTACGAGCAGTACTTC. Translated, it gives CASSSLPGTAYEQYF.

The chain combines TRBV14 with TRBJ2-5, with D unclear. Germline V gives CDR1 SGHDN, CDR2 FVKESK. V lost 4 bases to trimming and J lost 1 base, with 10 bases between them. This CDR3 is 14 amino acids long. For the CDR3, the DNA is TGTGCCAGCAGCCTGGCTAGAGGCCAAGAGACCCAGTACTTC. Its protein product is CASSLARGQETQYF.

In this sample, this clonotype turned up many times. The rearrangement uses TRBV28 and TRBJ1-6; maybe TRBD1 (6 bases). Trimming pared 4 bases from V and 7 bases from J, leaving 11 bases between. Germline V CDR1 and CDR2: MDHEN, SYDVKM. This CDR3 region has 14 residues. Here the CDR3 reads CASSSPRGNSPLHF. The DNA of the CDR3 is TGTGCCAGCAGTTCCCCCAGGGGAAATTCACCCCTCCACTTT. The variable domain in full, with the rest retrieved from reference TRBV28 and TRBJ1-6, is DVKVTQSSRYLVKRTGEKVFLECVQDMDHENMFWYRQDPGLGLRLIYFSYDVKMKEKGDIPEGYSVSREKKERFSLILESASTNQTSMYLCASSSPRGNSPLHFGNGTRLTVT.

The rearrangement links TRBV5-4 to TRBJ1-2, with no clear D. Trimming left V 5 bases short and J 0 bases short, with 11 bases between. Germline V CDR1 and CDR2: SGHNT, YYREEE (reference sequence). The length of the CDR3 is 14 residues. CDR3 sequence reads: CASSPYGANYGYTF. DNA of the CDR3: TGTGCCAGCAGTCCTTACGGGGCTAACTATGGCTACACCTTC.

The chain carries TRBV4-1 and TRBJ2-4, with D perhaps given as TRBD1 or TRBD2 (5 bases each). Trimming removed 4 bases from V and 0 bases from J, with 19 bases in between. This CDR3 spans 18 amino acids. Germline CDR1 and CDR2: MGHRA and YSYEKL. The CDR3 spells CASSPHGVGEIAKNIQYF. The CDR3 DNA reads TGCGCCAGCAGCCCCCACGGGGTGGGGGAGATAGCCAAAAACATTCAGTACTTC.

This clonotype was seen ten or more times. The V call is TRBV11-2, the J call TRBJ1-6; 7 bases line up with TRBD1. CDR3 size: 14 residues. Trimming removed 5 bases from V and 6 bases from J; junction bases left unmatched: 4. Germline assignment: CDR1 SGHAT and CDR2 FQNNGV. DNA for the CDR3: TGTGCCAGCAGCGGGGGACAGAGTAATTCACCCCTCCACTTT. This sequence encodes CASSGGQSNSPLHF.

This clonotype counts as medium-sized. The rearrangement joins TRBV7-2 to TRBJ2-1; 8 nucleotides match TRBD2. The V segment lost 5 bases and the J segment 3 bases; nucleotides outside the gene matches: 6. From germline, CDR1 is SGHTA and CDR2 FQGNSA. CDR3 length: 15 residues. CDR3 DNA sequence: TGTGCCAGCAGCAACCACGGGACTAGCTACAATGAGCAGTTCTTC. Encoded protein: CASSNHGTSYNEQFF. Using reference TRBV7-2 and TRBJ2-1 for the parts outside the CDR3, the full variable domain is GAGVSQSPSNKVTEKGKDVELRCDPISGHTALYWYRQSLGQGLEFLIYFQGNSAPDKSGLPSDRFSAERTGGSVSTLTIQRTQQEDSAVYLCASSNHGTSYNEQFFGPGTRLTVL.

Judged by abundance, this clonotype is medium-sized. The gene calls are TRBV6-1 and TRBJ1-6, with no clear D. The V end lost 8 bases, the J end lost 0 bases, and 8 bases lay between the germline ends. Germline loops: CDR1 MNHNS, CDR2 SASEGT. The CDR3 sequence is 14 residues long. The CDR3: CASSGSSYNSPLHF. The CDR3 DNA reads as TGTGCCAGCTCCGGGAGCTCCTATAATTCACCCCTCCACTTT.

This clonotype was counted only a few times. The chain combines TRBV20-1 with TRBJ1-6, with no clear D. The CDR3 consists of 12 residues. In germline, CDR1 is DFQATT, CDR2 SNEGSKA (reference sequence). Trimming removed 0 bases at V and 10 bases at J, with 7 bases between. The CDR3 protein is CSARDLRSPLHF. In nucleotides, the CDR3 is TGCAGTGCTAGAGACCTCAGATCACCCCTCCACTTT.

By sample fraction, this clonotype is medium-sized. The chain combines TRBV27 with TRBJ2-7, with D unresolved. Trimming removed 1 base at V and 6 bases at J, with 7 bases between. The CDR3 extends over 12 amino acids. The V gene's germline CDR1 is MNHEY and CDR2 SMNVEV (reference sequence). CDR3 loop: CASSLFRGEQYF. The CDR3 nucleotides read TGTGCCAGCAGTTTATTCCGCGGCGAGCAGTACTTC.

This clonotype was detected many times. The chain is built from TRBV28 and TRBJ1-1; 9 nucleotides line up with TRBD1. The germline gives CDR1 MDHEN, CDR2 SYDVKM. V was clipped by 7 bases and J by 2 bases; unmatched bases: 8. CDR3 length: 15 residues. In DNA form, the CDR3 reads TGTGCCAGCATTCGGTGGACAGGGGAAAACACTGAAGCTTTCTTT. It translates to CASIRWTGENTEAFF.

By its share, this clonotype is medium-sized. This chain links TRBV6-2 or TRBV6-3 with TRBJ1-1; 9 bases are shared with TRBD1. The V and J ends lost 6 bases and 5 bases, in that order; junction bases with no gene match: 4. The CDR3 runs to 13 residues. Germline V gives CDR1 MNHEY, CDR2 SVGEGT. CDR3 DNA: TGTGCCAGCAGCACGACAGGGGGAACTGAAGCTTTCTTT. Translated: CASSTTGGTEAFF.

This clonotype is labeled as medium-sized. The genes are TRBV7-3 and TRBJ1-5; possible D gene TRBD1, 6 bases. Trimming left V 0 bases short and J 5 bases short, with 11 bases between. CDR1 is SGHTA, CDR2 FQGTGA, per germline. The CDR3 is 15 amino acids. CDR3 in DNA: TGTGCCAGCAGCTTAACGGGGGCCCGAGATCAGCCCCAGCATTTT. It yields the protein CASSLTGARDQPQHF.

This clonotype has a count of ten or more. The chain links TRBV7-9 to TRBJ2-5; D unclear. V dropped 2 bases and J dropped 4 bases, with 11 bases sitting between them. The CDR3 has 14 residues. CDR1 is SEHNR and CDR2 is FQNEAQ in the germline V gene (reference sequence). The CDR3, as DNA: TGTGCCAGCAGCTTAAATCCTTCGGGAGAGACCCAGTACTTC. Its protein is CASSLNPSGETQYF.

This clonotype occurred a few times. The chain uses TRBV28 and TRBJ1-1, with a weak D call TRBD1 (5 bases). Deletions cut 8 bases from V and 6 bases from J, with 10 bases between. Germline assignment: CDR1 MDHEN and CDR2 SYDVKM. This CDR3 has 11 amino acids. CDR3 bases: TGTGCCAGCCGGGGCCGGCCTGAAGCTTTCTTT. Translated: CASRGRPEAFF.

In this sample, this clonotype is medium-sized. V and J are TRBV7-9 and TRBJ1-2; no clear D gene. The CDR3 is made up of 16 amino acids. Germline V lookup: CDR1 SEHNR, CDR2 FQNEAQ (reference sequence). The V gene lost 2 bases and the J gene lost 3 bases, with 16 bases spanning the gap. CDR3 loop: CASSLYPLSADYGYTF. The CDR3 bases are TGTGCCAGCAGCTTATACCCTCTGTCAGCGGACTATGGCTACACCTTC.

In its sample, this clonotype ranks as medium-sized (0.01 to 0.1%). V and J are TRBV4-1 and TRBJ1-2; D possibly corresponds to TRBD1 (5 bases). CDR3 length: 13 amino acids. CDR1 is MGHRA, CDR2 YSYEKL, per germline. The V end lost 6 bases, the J end lost 4 bases, and 12 bases lay between the germline ends. The CDR3 loop reads CASRSGSFYGYTF. CDR3 in DNA: TGCGCCAGCAGATCAGGGTCCTTCTATGGCTACACCTTC.

This clonotype was recorded at least ten times. The chain carries TRBV4-1 and TRBJ1-6; no definite D call. Germline CDR1 and CDR2: MGHRA and YSYEKL. V was trimmed by 0 bases and J by 5 bases, leaving 11 bases between them. CDR3 length equals 16 residues. Here the CDR3 reads CASSQEGNRNNSPLHF. In DNA form, the CDR3 reads TGCGCCAGCAGCCAAGAAGGTAATCGGAATAATTCACCCCTCCACTTT.